The clone carrying this T cell receptor (beta chain) came up a few times. Its antigen is unidentified. The data are from a study of human T cells and chemical hapten exposure. The study, taken as a whole, reports: Expanded TCR sets contained significantly more large CDR3 similarity clusters than controls.

Germline V gives CDR1 MGHDK, CDR2 SYGVNS. The CDR3 has 15 amino acids. Trimming stripped 2 bases from V and 0 bases from J, with 8 bases between. Time point specified: patch test 1, 2 weeks after DPC sensitization. Treatment indicated: therapeutic diphenylcyclopropenone sensitization with weekly scalp DPC. Donors were 18 to 70-year-old alopecia patients suitable for DPC. Total RNA came from unfractionated whole blood. MiXCR was run by TCRdb on the RACE reads, yielding one entry per CDR3 protein. The data contain roughly 180,000 distinct CDR3 sequences, more than 20% of them singletons. The starting material was whole blood, obtained in connection with sensitization to the hapten diphenylcyclopropenone (DPC). The V and J genes are TRBV25-1 and TRBJ1-5; D gene ambiguous. The clonotype was recovered from a woman aged 45-65 years with alopecia areata. Some clones in this sample may be carry-over from other donors' samples. CDR3 loop: CASSEGQLSNQPQHF. In nucleotides, the CDR3 is TGTGCCAGCAGTGAAGGGCAGCTTAGCAATCAGCCCCAGCATTTT.